This T cell receptor beta chain was observed in a study of T cells after yellow fever vaccination. This clonotype was picked up a small number of times. Its antigen is still unknown. Findings of the study overall: Across the CD4 and CD8 compartments, a small share of clonotypes was present in both. Re-detected after boosting: most primary clones, about 95% of CD4 and roughly 90% of CD8.

J gave up 5 bases and V 4 bases, and 14 bases lay outside the gene matches. Germline CDR1 is MRHNA and CDR2 is SNTAGT. The CDR3 runs to 20 residues. As TCR cDNA was made by 5'RACE template switching, a universal primer site and UMIs were added. MiXCR was run by TCRdb on the 5' RACE reads, yielding one entry per CDR3 protein. In the table there are around 500,000 distinct CDR3 sequences, roughly a fifth of which are singletons. Specimen: PBMCs, collected roughly 20 days after the first yellow fever vaccination. The receptor comes from a man between 18 and 35 years old who received the YFV17D yellow fever vaccine. The genes are TRBV6-4 and TRBJ2-2; TRBD2 matches 15 bases. The CDR3 sequence: CASSALAGTSGGSRTGELFF. The CDR3 region has the DNA TGTGCCAGCAGTGCCTTGGCCGGGACTAGCGGGGGGTCTAGGACCGGGGAGCTGTTTTTT.